The source of this T cell receptor beta chain is a study of radiation and T cells in renal cell carcinoma (dated by TCRdb to 2019 to 2021). Looking at the study overall: In total, around 53 samples, comprising some 25 tumors and roughly 27 peripheral blood samples, were subjected to TCR beta sequencing. The last blood draw happened 4 weeks after radiation, timed to coincide with nephrectomy. In the 40 to 55 samples combined, some 4,000,000 unique CDR3 nucleotide sequences were found, encoding roughly 3,000,000 unique CDR3 amino acid sequences.

Regarding this clone: Its antigen target is currently unknown. No base qualities exist here, and no much larger clone lies one base off it.

Including the terminal cysteine and phenylalanine, the CDR3 comprises 13 residues. Only CDR3 DNA is held: 39 bases, read in frame from base 1. Sequences SGHRS (CDR1) and YFSETQ (CDR2) are obtained from the germline V gene. Compared with germline, V lacks 8 bases and J lacks 4 bases; bases without a gene match: 3. Here is what the overall study found, with its caveats: Tracking of blood repertoire dynamics stopped at roughly four weeks after treatment, with no follow-up past that point. With a single-armed trial design, the study had no way to address how radiation dose or scheduling affects the TCR repertoire. Because pretreatment tumor biopsies were not available, the baseline intratumoral presence of clonotypes could not be determined. In blood, the top tumor clonotypes increased from baseline to 2 weeks after radiation and then shrank by 4 weeks, which suggests a temporary expansion of tumor-resident clones.

The immunoSEQ kit was used, according to the manufacturer's recommendations, to generate TCR beta libraries from genomic DNA. For library preparation, a first multiplex PCR was performed with proprietary primers, followed by a second PCR in which unique barcodes were added, and bead cleanups were performed after each round. A kit-provided positive control reaction and a negative control reaction were included in every sample batch. The final libraries were assessed on an Agilent 4200 TapeStation D1000 ScreenTape, pooled by volume, and quantified by qPCR. Sequencing ran on an Illumina NextSeq500 with a MidOutput 150-cycle cartridge, using 156 Read1 and 15 Index1 cycles with kit custom primers. The pooled library was loaded at about 0.96 pM, and roughly 20% PhiX control was spiked in. The paper's processing steps were these. Vendor-processed data were analyzed in R, and a clonotype was defined as all T cells sharing the same CDR3 nucleotide sequence. In the clone abundance analyses, frequencies were normalized to the 10,000 most abundant clones in each sample. Public T cell clones, which averaged fewer than five per sample, were excluded before analysis. Tumor-enriched and baseline blood-enriched clonotypes were defined by at least a 32-fold difference in abundance between compartments. Clonotypes expanded or contracted between blood time points were identified with a beta-binomial differential abundance model. The Baroni-Urbani and Buser coefficient was used to measure tumor-blood repertoire similarity, and groups were compared with two-tailed Wilcoxon tests in R. This is the immuneACCESS table as TCRdb keeps it, with only in-frame sequences that have V and J called. A part of the clones is gone; compared with another copy, unresolved V genes explain less than half, and the rest is unexplained. From that table come the V and J calls and clone size; the DNA was used to work out D and trimming. Within this sample are around 180,000 clones, with 88% of them counted one time only. The top ten clonotypes cover about 11% of the sample.

The time point label, as the study defines it: blood 4 weeks post-SBRT, at nephrectomy. The sample's treatment or condition label, decoded: 15 Gy SBRT to primary tumor, nephrectomy 4 weeks later. Samples came from a clinical trial, in which primary renal cell carcinomas received 15 Gy stereotactic body radiation therapy followed by nephrectomy 4 weeks later. To follow tumor-enriched clonotypes, serial peripheral blood was collected from radiation-treated patients at baseline and at 2 weeks and 4 weeks after SBRT. Renal cell carcinoma with clear cell pathology was present in all patients. Genomic DNA for TCR sequencing was prepared using the QIAamp DNA Blood Mini Kit (Qiagen). Samples were included in the analyses only if all quality control checks were passed.

The chain couples TRBV5-1 to TRBJ2-1; 10 junctional bases match TRBD2. The material sequenced was blood, taken from a patient whose treatment included radiotherapy and nephrectomy. The TCR comes from a woman in her fifties or sixties with renal cell carcinoma. The nucleotide sequence is TGCGCCAGTGGGACTAGCGCATACAATGAGCAGTTCTTC. It specifies CASGTSAYNEQFF. With all but the CDR3 taken from the reference TRBV5-1 and TRBJ2-1 genes, the full variable domain is: KAGVTQTPRYLIKTRGQQVTLSCSPISGHRSVSWYQQTPGQGLQFLFEYFSETQRNKGNFPGRFSGRQFSNSRSEMNVSTLELGDSALYLCASGTSAYNEQFFGPGTRLTVL.